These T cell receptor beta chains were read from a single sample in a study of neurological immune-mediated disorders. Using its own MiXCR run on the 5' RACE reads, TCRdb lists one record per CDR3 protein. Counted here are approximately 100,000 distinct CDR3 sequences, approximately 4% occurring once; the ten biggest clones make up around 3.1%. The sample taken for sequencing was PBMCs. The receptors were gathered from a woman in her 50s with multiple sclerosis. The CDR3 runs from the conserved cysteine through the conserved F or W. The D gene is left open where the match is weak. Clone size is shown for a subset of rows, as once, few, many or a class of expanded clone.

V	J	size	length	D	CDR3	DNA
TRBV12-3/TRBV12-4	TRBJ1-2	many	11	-	CASSLSHGYTF	TGTGCCAGCAGTTTGAGCCATGGCTACACCTTC
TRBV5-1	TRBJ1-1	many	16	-	CASSLDSDLRGTEAFF	TGCGCCAGCAGCTTGGATTCGGACCTCAGGGGCACTGAAGCTTTCTTT
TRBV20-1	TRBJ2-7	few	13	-	CSARGVGSKEQYF	TGCAGTGCTAGAGGGGTAGGGTCCAAAGAGCAGTACTTC
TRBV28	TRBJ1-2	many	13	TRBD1	CASEQIQGAGYTF	TGTGCCAGCGAGCAAATACAGGGGGCTGGCTACACCTTC
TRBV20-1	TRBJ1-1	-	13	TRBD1	CSARDRARTEAFF	TGCAGTGCTAGGGACAGGGCGCGAACTGAAGCTTTCTTT
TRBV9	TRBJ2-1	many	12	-	CASSAPRDEQFF	TGTGCCAGCAGCGCCCCCAGAGATGAGCAGTTCTTC
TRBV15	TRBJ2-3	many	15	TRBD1	CATSIGTDWTDTQYF	TGTGCCACCAGCATAGGGACAGATTGGACAGATACGCAGTATTTT
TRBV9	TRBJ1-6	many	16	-	CASSSSINRENSPLHF	TGTGCCAGCAGCAGTAGTATTAACAGGGAGAATTCACCCCTCCACTTT
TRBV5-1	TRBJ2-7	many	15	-	CASSLAAGAGYEQYF	TGCGCCAGCAGCTTGGCAGCAGGGGCAGGGTACGAGCAGTACTTC
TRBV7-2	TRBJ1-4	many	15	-	CASSLAGGSSEKLFF	TGTGCCAGCAGCTTAGCGGGGGGCTCTAGTGAAAAACTGTTTTTT
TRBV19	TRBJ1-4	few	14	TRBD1	CASSPGQVVVKLFF	TGTGCCAGTAGTCCGGGACAGGTTGTTGTAAAACTGTTTTTT
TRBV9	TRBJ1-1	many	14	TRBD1	CASSPGQGGTEAFF	TGTGCCAGCAGCCCCGGACAGGGTGGCACTGAAGCTTTCTTT
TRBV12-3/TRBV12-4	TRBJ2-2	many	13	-	CASSLRSPGELFF	TGTGCCAGCAGTTTACGCAGTCCCGGGGAGCTGTTTTTT
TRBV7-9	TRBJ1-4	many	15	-	CASSLVGADTEKLFF	TGTGCCAGCAGCTTGGTAGGAGCTGATACTGAAAAACTGTTTTTT
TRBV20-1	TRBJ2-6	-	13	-	CRVGQAGANVLTF	TGCCGCGTCGGGCAGGCGGGGGCCAACGTCCTGACTTTC
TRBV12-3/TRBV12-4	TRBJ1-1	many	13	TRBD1	CASNYDRAGEAFF	TGTGCCAGCAATTATGACAGGGCAGGTGAAGCTTTCTTT
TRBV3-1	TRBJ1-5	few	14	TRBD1	CASSQKTGNQPQHF	TGTGCCAGCAGCCAAAAGACAGGGAATCAGCCCCAGCATTTT
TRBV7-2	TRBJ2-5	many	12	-	CASSRTGATQYF	TGTGCCAGCAGCCGGACTGGGGCGACCCAGTACTTC
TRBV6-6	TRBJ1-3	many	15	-	CASSRDGVSGNTIYF	TGTGCCAGCAGCCGGGACGGTGTCTCTGGAAACACCATATATTTT